This T cell receptor (beta chain) was found in a study of T-cell reconstitution after alpha-beta-depleted transplantation in children. Regarding the study as a whole: Alpha-beta T cells present about two months after transplant were reported to originate from several hundred expanded graft clones. Counts and diversity of T cells one year after transplant came mostly from newly produced T cells.

This sample's TCRbeta library carried unique molecular identifier barcodes. TCRdb passed the PCR reads through MiXCR, listing each CDR3 protein once. The sample includes approximately 500,000 distinct CDR3 sequences, more than 9% of them seen just once. This clonotype was observed many times. Its antigen remains unidentified. The sequence came from a child younger than 10 with inherited bone marrow failure, due to receive a stem cell transplant. The material was PBMCs, obtained before TCRalphabeta/CD19-depleted stem cell transplant.

Written as DNA, the CDR3 is TGTGCCAGCAGCTTGTTTGCAGCGTCGGTCTATGGCTACACCTTC. This translates into CASSLFAASVYGYTF. The chain has TRBV5-6 and TRBJ1-2; no definite D call. Trimming left V 1 base short and J 4 bases short, with 14 bases between. CDR3 length equals 15 residues. The germline V gene has CDR1 SGHDT and CDR2 YYEEEE.